The 31 T cell receptor beta chains given below trace back to one sample, sequenced in a study of cytomegalovirus exposure and HLA in healthy donors. The PCR made use of 60 Vbeta and 13 Jbeta primers. Repertoires were generated with immunoSEQ multiplex PCR, while TCRdb's copy carries only in-frame clones and drops some. The table records some 130,000 clones, more than 65% of them present only once. The sequenced material came from PBMCs. The origin of the receptors is a male donor in good health and CMV-seropositive.

The chain has TRBV27 and TRBJ2-2; 8 nucleotides align to TRBD2. CDR3 length equals 13 residues. Germline values: CDR1 MNHEY, CDR2 SMNVEV (reference sequence). V trimming: 6 bases; J trimming: 7 bases; junction bases outside the gene matches: 4. Here the CDR3 reads CASRGAGGGELFF. DNA for the CDR3: TGTGCCAGCAGGGGGGCGGGAGGCGGGGAGCTGTTTTTT.

The V and J genes are TRBV10-3 and TRBJ1-2; 10 positions agree with TRBD1. The germline CDR1 and CDR2 sequences are ENHRY and SYGVKD. Losses at the gene ends were 0 bases for V and 7 bases for J; bases not matched to a gene: 5. This CDR3 is built from 15 residues. Here the CDR3 DNA reads TGTGCCATCAGTGAGTCGACAGGGGGCCTTAGTGGCTACACCTTC. Amino acid sequence: CAISESTGGLSGYTF.

This clone was seen a single time. At one boundary the junction diverges from the germline segment, which might be a read error. The genes are TRBV6-6 and TRBJ1-3; TRBD1 is a possible D gene (5 bases). In germline, CDR1 is MNHNY, CDR2 SVGAGI (reference sequence). This CDR3 has 15 amino acids. The CDR3 spells CASSLDSSSGNTIYF. CDR3 DNA sequence: TGTGCTAGCAGTCTCGACAGTTCCTCTGGAAACACCATATATTTT.

The rearrangement joins TRBV7-8 to TRBJ1-1; TRBD1 matches 9 bases. The CDR3 is 15 residues long. CDR1 is SGHVS and CDR2 is FQNEAQ in the germline V gene. V trimming: 4 bases; J trimming: 4 bases; junction bases outside the gene matches: 7. In DNA form, the CDR3 reads TGTGCCAGCAGCTGGGGGACAGGGTTGGGCACTGAAGCTTTCTTT. Its translation: CASSWGTGLGTEAFF.

CDR3 nucleotide sequence: TGTGCCAGCAGCTTAGACGATTCGCGCTACGAGCAGTACTTC. Amino acids: CASSLDDSRYEQYF. This chain joins TRBV7-2 and TRBJ2-7; D not certain. CDR1 is SGHTA and CDR2 is FQGNSA in the germline V gene. Trimming took 1 base from V and 3 from J, leaving 10 bases between them. The CDR3 extends over 14 amino acids.

For the CDR3, the DNA is TGTGCCAGCAGCTTAGAGCGGAGAACAACCTTAGGTGGAGATACGCAGTATTTT. It is translated as CASSLERRTTLGGDTQYF. This chain uses TRBV11-1 with TRBJ2-3, with D possibly matching TRBD2 (5 bases). V gave up 1 base and J gave up 5 bases, with 22 bases separating them. The CDR3 is 18 residues long. Germline V gene lookup returns CDR1 SGHAT and CDR2 FQDESV (reference sequence). Using reference TRBV11-1 and TRBJ2-3 for the parts outside the CDR3, the full variable domain is EAEVAQSPRYKITEKSQAVAFWCDPISGHATLYWYRQILGQGPELLVQFQDESVVDDSQLPKDRFSAERLKGVDSTLKIQPAELGDSAMYLCASSLERRTTLGGDTQYFGPGTRLTVL.

This clone was seen a single time. The rearrangement uses TRBV5-1 and TRBJ2-1; maybe TRBD2 (6 bases). Germline V CDR1 and CDR2: SGHRS, YFSETQ. The CDR3 loop spans 15 amino acids. V was pared by 5 bases and J by 6 bases, with 18 bases between. The CDR3 DNA is TGCGCCAGCAGACCGCGGGAAAGTACTAGCAATGAGCAGTTCTTC. Amino acid sequence: CASRPRESTSNEQFF.

The rearrangement uses TRBV6-5 and TRBJ2-7; 7 positions agree with TRBD1. The CDR3 extends over 14 amino acids. Germline CDR1 is MNHEY and CDR2 is SVGAGI. With 2 bases clipped from V and 3 bases from J, the junction kept 4 bases outside the gene matches. Here the CDR3 DNA reads TGTGCCAGCAGTTACCCGGGACAGTACTACGAGCAGTACTTC. Its translation is CASSYPGQYYEQYF.

V gene TRBV11-2 combines with J gene TRBJ1-1, with D unresolved. The CDR3 covers 11 residues. CDR1 SGHAT and CDR2 FQNNGV come from the germline V gene. Trimming removed 1 base at V and 6 bases at J, with 3 bases between. This CDR3 is CASSLASEAFF. The CDR3, as DNA: TGTGCCAGCAGCTTAGCCTCTGAAGCTTTCTTT. The full variable domain, with the rest looked up from reference TRBV11-2 and TRBJ1-1, is EAGVAQSPRYKIIEKRQSVAFWCNPISGHATLYWYQQILGQGPKLLIQFQNNGVVDDSQLPKDRFSAERLKGVDSTLKIQPAKLEDSAVYLCASSLASEAFFGQGTRLTVV.

This clone was detected once. The gene calls are TRBV7-9 and TRBJ2-7; 8 bases line up with TRBD2. The V and J ends lost 5 bases and 1 base, in that order; junction bases with no gene match: 7. The CDR3 spans 15 residues. CDR1 is SEHNR, CDR2 FQNEAQ, per germline (reference sequence). The CDR3 DNA reads TGTGCCAGCAGCGGTCGACTAGCGAAATCCTACGAGCAGTACTTC. Its protein product is CASSGRLAKSYEQYF.

This chain connects TRBV19 to TRBJ1-4, with unresolved D. Trimming left V 6 bases short and J 6 bases short, with 8 bases between. The CDR3 sequence is 12 residues long. Germline-derived CDR1 and CDR2 are LNHDA and SQIVND (reference sequence). CDR3 region: CASRLSDEKLFF. CDR3 bases: TGTGCCAGTAGACTAAGCGATGAAAAACTGTTTTTT. Filled out from reference TRBV19 and TRBJ1-4, the complete variable domain reads DGGITQSPKYLFRKEGQNVTLSCEQNLNHDAMYWYRQDPGQGLRLIYYSQIVNDFQKGDIAEGYSVSREKKESFPLTVTSAQKNPTAFYLCASRLSDEKLFFGSGTQLSVL.

The rearrangement joins TRBV5-1 to TRBJ2-1; 8 bases are shared with TRBD2. V was clipped by 5 bases and J by 5 bases; unmatched bases: 3. Germline CDR1 SGHRS, CDR2 YFSETQ. CDR3 length equals 13 residues. The CDR3 DNA is TGCGCCAGCAGTCTAGCGGGCCACAATGAGCAGTTCTTC. This codes for CASSLAGHNEQFF.

The V gene is TRBV28, the J gene TRBJ1-3; D gene ambiguous. This CDR3 has 14 residues. The V end was cut by 5 bases, the J end by 0 bases, with 8 bases between. Germline V gene data show CDR1 as MDHEN and CDR2 as SYDVKM. The CDR3 here is CASSAASSGNTIYF. The CDR3 DNA sequence: TGTGCCAGCAGTGCAGCGAGCTCTGGAAACACCATATATTTT.

The chain employs TRBV7-2 and TRBJ1-2; tentative D call: TRBD1 (5 bases). The CDR3 consists of 13 residues. V was trimmed by 5 bases and J by 4 bases, leaving 11 bases between them. In germline, CDR1 is SGHTA, CDR2 FQGNSA. CDR3 protein: CASSPQGVYGYTF. In DNA, the CDR3 is TGTGCCAGCAGCCCCCAGGGCGTCTATGGCTACACCTTC.

The chain employs TRBV18 and TRBJ1-4; 9 nucleotides agree with TRBD1. With 3 bases clipped from V and 5 bases from J, the junction kept 4 bases outside the gene matches. This CDR3 region has 15 residues. The germline CDR1 and CDR2 sequences are KGHSH and LQKENI. The CDR3 region is CASSPPGTGNEKLFF. CDR3 sequence (DNA): TGTGCCAGCTCACCCCCCGGGACAGGGAATGAAAAACTGTTTTTT.

This chain uses TRBV14 with TRBJ2-1; D may be TRBD2 (5 bases). Germline CDR1 SGHDN, CDR2 FVKESK. With 3 bases removed from V and 2 bases from J, the gap between germline ends came to 5 bases. This CDR3 contains 13 residues. This CDR3 is CASSQRAYNEQFF. The CDR3 DNA sequence: TGTGCCAGCAGCCAGAGGGCCTACAATGAGCAGTTCTTC.

V is TRBV6-5 and J is TRBJ2-7, with D perhaps matching TRBD1 (6 bases). The V and J ends lost 7 bases and 2 bases respectively, with 15 bases between them. In germline, CDR1 is MNHEY, CDR2 SVGAGI. The CDR3 consists of 14 residues. The CDR3 region has the DNA TGTGCCAGCATGATGTCAGGGGCGACCTACGAGCAGTACTTC. It is translated as CASMMSGATYEQYF.

This clone has just a few counts. This chain uses TRBV4-1 with TRBJ1-4; D may be TRBD1 (5 bases). The CDR3 loop spans 14 amino acids. V shed 2 bases and J shed 10 bases, with 14 bases lying between them. Germline-derived CDR1 and CDR2 are MGHRA and YSYEKL. As DNA, the CDR3 is TGCGCCAGCAGCCAACCCGGAAGGGGCGGAAAACTGTTTTTT. This sequence encodes CASSQPGRGGKLFF.

The chain links TRBV4-1 to TRBJ2-3, with TRBD2 matching 8 bases. V dropped 1 base and J dropped 3; count of bases not matched to a gene: 12. The length of the CDR3 is 18 residues. CDR1 MGHRA and CDR2 YSYEKL come from the germline V gene. The CDR3 DNA follows: TGCGCCAGCAGCCAAGCCGGCCGGGGGGGGGCGTTAACAGATACGCAGTATTTT. As protein: CASSQAGRGGALTDTQYF.

CDR3 amino acids: CASSGASGTGEQFF. The CDR3 DNA follows: TGCGCCAGCAGCGGGGCTAGCGGGACGGGCGAGCAGTTCTTC. The chain is built from TRBV5-1 and TRBJ2-1; 9 bases fit TRBD2. The germline V gene encodes CDR1 SGHRS and CDR2 YFSETQ. This CDR3 is built from 14 residues. J lost 10 bases, V lost 4 bases, and 9 bases had no gene match.

V gene TRBV28 combines with J gene TRBJ1-2, with D tentatively TRBD1 (5 bases). The CDR3 is 16 amino acids. V gave up 7 bases and J gave up 4 bases, with 22 bases separating them. Germline V CDR1 and CDR2: MDHEN, SYDVKM. CDR3 sequence (DNA): TGTGCCAGCAACCCGGAGTTGGGGCAGTCATCCTATGGCTACACCTTC. Translating gives CASNPELGQSSYGYTF.

The chain employs TRBV20-1 and TRBJ2-1; D not resolved. Trimming pared 8 bases from V and 13 bases from J, leaving 18 bases between. The CDR3 covers 11 residues. Germline lookup yields CDR1 DFQATT and CDR2 SNEGSKA (reference sequence). The CDR3, as DNA: TGCAGTTCCCGGTGGCAGGATCGACAGTTCTTC. Translated: CSSRWQDRQFF.

J is TRBJ2-2 and V is TRBV11-2; 8 bases fit TRBD2. The germline CDR1 and CDR2 sequences are SGHAT and FQNNGV. J gave up 0 bases and V 5 bases, and 5 bases lay outside the gene matches. The CDR3 covers 16 residues. In DNA form, the CDR3 reads TGTGCCAGCAGCCCCGGGACTAGGTCGAACACCGGGGAGCTGTTTTTT. This sequence encodes CASSPGTRSNTGELFF.

The chain recombines TRBV10-3 with TRBJ1-5; D uncertain. The length of the CDR3 is 15 residues. Per germline, CDR1 ENHRY and CDR2 SYGVKD. The V end was cut by 10 bases, the J end by 1 base, with 17 bases between. CDR3 region: CATRAPGGSNQPQHF. CDR3 nucleotide sequence: TGTGCCACTAGGGCCCCGGGAGGGAGCAATCAGCCCCAGCATTTT.

V is TRBV28 and J is TRBJ1-5; perhaps TRBD1 as D (5 bases). CDR3 length: 13 amino acids. Germline CDR1 reads MDHEN; CDR2 reads SYDVKM. With 6 bases removed from V and 7 bases from J, the gap between germline ends came to 13 bases. As DNA, the CDR3 is TGTGCCAGCAGGACCACAGGTTACCAGCCCCAGCATTTT. Its protein is CASRTTGYQPQHF.

The genes are TRBV6-5 and TRBJ2-1; weak D call: TRBD2 (5 bases). V shed 0 bases and J shed 1 base, with 7 bases lying between them. The CDR3 spans 15 residues. CDR1 and CDR2 (germline): MNHEY, SVGAGI. CDR3 in DNA: TGTGCCAGCAGTTACTCCGCGGGTTCCTACAATGAGCAGTTCTTC. Residues: CASSYSAGSYNEQFF.

This clone came up a few times. This rearrangement joins TRBV5-1 to TRBJ1-1; 10 bases are a match to TRBD1. The CDR3 length is 14 residues. The ends lost 4 bases at V and 6 bases at J; junction bases unmatched: 6. CDR1 SGHRS and CDR2 YFSETQ come from the germline V gene. CDR3 sequence reads: CASSPRDRGSEAFF. CDR3 coding DNA: TGCGCCAGCAGCCCCCGGGACAGGGGTTCTGAAGCTTTCTTT.

This clone was recorded only once. The chain carries TRBV6-1 and TRBJ2-7, with TRBD2 identical over 9 bases. The CDR3 contains 14 residues. Per the germline V gene, CDR1 is MNHNS and CDR2 is SASEGT. Germline trimming cut 10 bases from V and 3 bases from J; bases unmatched to any gene: 10. The CDR3 here is CAITGSGGFYEQYF. CDR3 bases: TGTGCCATCACTGGGAGCGGGGGGTTCTACGAGCAGTACTTC.

V gene TRBV6-1 combines with J gene TRBJ1-5; maybe TRBD1 (6 bases). The ends were cut back, 4 bases at V and 3 bases at J, with 10 bases in the middle. CDR3 length equals 14 residues. Looked up from germline, CDR1 is MNHNS and CDR2 is SASEGT. The CDR3 is CASSVAGDNQPQHF. The CDR3 DNA reads TGTGCCAGCAGTGTTGCAGGGGACAATCAGCCCCAGCATTTT.

The chain carries TRBV10-3 and TRBJ1-1; D possibly corresponds to TRBD1 (5 bases). This CDR3 is 13 amino acids long. Germline V gene lookup returns CDR1 ENHRY and CDR2 SYGVKD. Trimming left V 4 bases short and J 5 bases short, with 11 bases between. The CDR3 is CAISGEGVTEAFF. CDR3 DNA: TGTGCCATCAGTGGTGAAGGGGTAACTGAAGCTTTCTTT.

V usage is TRBV9 and J usage is TRBJ2-2; TRBD2 agrees at 9 bases. The CDR3 has 15 residues. Germline V gene sequence: CDR1 SGDLS, CDR2 YYNGEE. Trimming removed 5 bases from V and 5 bases from J; junction bases left unmatched: 7. The CDR3 DNA is TGTGCCAGCAGTATTAGCGGGAGTTGGACCGGGGAGCTGTTTTTT. It yields the protein CASSISGSWTGELFF.